In its sample, the clone carrying this TCR beta chain was seen a few times. Its antigen is still unknown. The sample comes from a study of Graves' ophthalmopathy and Graves' hyperthyroidism. RNA served as the template for amplifying TCR beta CDR3 regions. RT-PCR was first run with HTBI primers, then multiplex PCR in a second round. TCRdb redid the calling of the multiplex PCR reads with MiXCR, one entry per CDR3 protein. The data contain around 1.1 million distinct CDR3 sequences, about 38% of them seen just once; the ten biggest clones take up over 8.5%. Germline values: CDR1 MNHEY, CDR2 SVGAGI. The trim removed 5 bases at V and 5 bases at J, leaving 5 bases unmatched. CDR3 length: 15 residues. Pregnant or lactating patients and those with other autoimmune diseases or uncontrolled infections were excluded. Study conclusions and caveats: Blood also carried most expanded thyroid clonotypes exceeding 0.001 frequency.

Sequenced input: peripheral blood or thyroid tissue (not recorded which). The rearrangement joins TRBV6-5 to TRBJ2-2, with TRBD2 matching 10 bases. The TCR was taken from an adult man with Graves' hyperthyroidism. CDR3 nucleotide sequence: TGTGCCAGCAGTCCTAGCGGGAGTAGGACCGGGGAGCTGTTTTTT. It specifies CASSPSGSRTGELFF.